This T cell receptor (beta chain) originates from a study of CD8 T cells in Susac syndrome. Notes on the study in general: As acknowledged by the study, its TCR sequencing and HLA analysis included a relatively small number of individuals.

As for this clonotype: Antigen unknown.

Germline V gene lookup returns CDR1 MNHEY and CDR2 SMNVEV (reference sequence). The CDR3 is made up of 16 amino acids. V was pared by 3 bases and J by 7 bases, with 13 bases of the junction left unmatched. Reverse transcription of about 0.45 to 1 ug RNA used random hexamers. A single record per CDR3 protein comes from TCRdb applying MiXCR to the immunoSEQ multiplex PCR reads. Of over 150,000 distinct CDR3 sequences detected, 85% to 95% appear once; the ten largest clones hold approximately 0.09%. The multiple sclerosis controls were treatment-naive patients affected by stable or active relapsing-remitting disease.

Sequencing was performed on CD4+ T cells from PBMCs. J is TRBJ2-3 and V is TRBV27, with 7 bases identical to TRBD2. The source of this sequence is a human donor with multiple sclerosis. CDR3 in DNA: TGTGCCAGCAGTTTTAGGGGCGGGGGAGGCAAGCATACGCAGTATTTT. Translation: CASSFRGGGGKHTQYF.